This T cell receptor beta chain was obtained from a study of CD8 T cells in ankylosing spondylitis. In this sample, this clonotype turned up a few times. Its antigen is as yet unknown. The CDR3 has 17 residues. The V segment lost 8 bases and the J segment 3 bases; nucleotides outside the gene matches: 15. Germline V gives CDR1 SGHVS, CDR2 FQNEAQ. Quantitative 5'-RACE with molecular barcodes produced the TCR beta libraries. Each CDR3 protein is one row after TCRdb ran MiXCR on the 5' RACE reads. This table has about 200,000 distinct CDR3 sequences, 9.5% to 15% appearing once. Points from the study as a whole: CD8+ by phenotype, disease-linked clones were relatively rare in peripheral blood.

This sequence originates from a male donor with ankylosing spondylitis or in good health (not recorded which). Sequencing was performed on blood, either unsorted or a sorted T cell fraction (not recorded which). The chain carries TRBV7-8 and TRBJ2-1, with 8 bases lining up with TRBD2. Written as DNA, the CDR3 is TGTGCCAGCGATATGGTAGCGGGACCTGGGGGCTACAATGAGCAGTTCTTC. Translating gives CASDMVAGPGGYNEQFF.